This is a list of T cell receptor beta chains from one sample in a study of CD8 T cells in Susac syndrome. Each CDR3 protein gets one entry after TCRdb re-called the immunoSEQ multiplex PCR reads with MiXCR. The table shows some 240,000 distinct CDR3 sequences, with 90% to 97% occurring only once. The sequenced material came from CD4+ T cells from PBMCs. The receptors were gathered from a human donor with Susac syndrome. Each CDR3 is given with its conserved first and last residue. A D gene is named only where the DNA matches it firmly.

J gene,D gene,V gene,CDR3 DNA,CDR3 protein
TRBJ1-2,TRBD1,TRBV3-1,TGTGCCAGCAGCTCCCAGGGGGTAGAGTATGGCTACACCTTC,CASSSQGVEYGYTF
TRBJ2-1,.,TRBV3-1,TGTGCCAGCACCCCCGACGGCGGCTATGGTGAGCAGTTCTTC,CASTPDGGYGEQFF
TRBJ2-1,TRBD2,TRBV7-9,TGTGCCAGCAGCTACTCTAGCGGGAAGTCCTACAATGAGCAGTTCTTC,CASSYSSGKSYNEQFF
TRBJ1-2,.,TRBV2,TGTGCCAGCAGTGAAGAGGCCCTAAAGGGGTACACCTTC,CASSEEALKGYTF
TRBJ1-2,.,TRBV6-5,TGTGCCAGCAGTTACTCGGGCAGCCACTATGGCTACACCTTC,CASSYSGSHYGYTF
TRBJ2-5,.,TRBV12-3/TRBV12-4,TGTGCCAGCAGTTCCCTTCAAGAGACCCAGTACTTC,CASSSLQETQYF
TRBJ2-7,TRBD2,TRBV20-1,TGCAGTGCTAGCGGGAGGGCGTACGAGCAGTACTTC,CSASGRAYEQYF
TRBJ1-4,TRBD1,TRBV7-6,TGTGCCAGCAGCTCAGGACAGGCTGAAAAACTGTTTTTT,CASSSGQAEKLFF
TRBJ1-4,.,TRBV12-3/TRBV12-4,TGTGCCAGCAGTTTCCGGCAGGGACGAGAAAAACTGTTTTTT,CASSFRQGREKLFF
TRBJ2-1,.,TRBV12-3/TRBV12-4,TGTGCCAGCAGTTTCCGGACCGGGACTGCCAACTACAATGAGCAGTTCTTC,CASSFRTGTANYNEQFF
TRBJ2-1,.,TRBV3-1,TGTGCCAGCAGCCAGGGACTCAATGAGCAGTTCTTC,CASSQGLNEQFF
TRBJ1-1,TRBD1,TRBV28,TGTGCCAGCAGTCCAGCACAGGGGTCCACTGAAGCTTTCTTT,CASSPAQGSTEAFF
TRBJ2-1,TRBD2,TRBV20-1,TGCAGTGCTAGACGCGGTTCGGGGGGAGTGGGCTCCTACAATGAGCAGTTCTTC,CSARRGSGGVGSYNEQFF
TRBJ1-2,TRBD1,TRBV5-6,TGTGCCAGCAGCTTACCCGGACAGGGGGCGGGAGGCTACACCTTC,CASSLPGQGAGGYTF
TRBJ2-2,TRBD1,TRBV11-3,TGTGCCAGCAGCTTACGTCAGGGGGCTAGCGGGGAGCTGTTTTTT,CASSLRQGASGELFF
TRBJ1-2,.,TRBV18,TGTGCCAGCTCACCATCAGGGCTCTATGGCTACACCTTC,CASSPSGLYGYTF
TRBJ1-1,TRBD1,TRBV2,TGTGCCAGCAGTGTAACAGGGGTGGAGGCTTTCTTT,CASSVTGVEAFF
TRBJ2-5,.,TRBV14,TGTGCCAGCAGCCGAAACCCCCACGGGAGCTCTTTAGAGACCCAGTACTTC,CASSRNPHGSSLETQYF
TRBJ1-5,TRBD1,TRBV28,TGTGCCAGCAGCCGGGGACAGGTGAATCAGCCCCAGCATTTT,CASSRGQVNQPQHF
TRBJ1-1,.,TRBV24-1,TGTGCCACCAGTGATTTGCAACGCAGGCAAGCTTTCTTT,CATSDLQRRQAFF
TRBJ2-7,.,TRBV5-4,TGTGCCAGCAGGCGGGACACCTCCTACGAGCAGTACTTC,CASRRDTSYEQYF
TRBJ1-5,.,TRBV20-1,TGCAGTGCTAGAGGAACGGATTTCGGTCAGCCCCAGCATTTT,CSARGTDFGQPQHF
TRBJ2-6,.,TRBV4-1,TGCGCCAGCAGCCTCCAGAGGACGGGGTTAACGTCTGGGGCCAACGTCCTGACTTTC,CASSLQRTGLTSGANVLTF
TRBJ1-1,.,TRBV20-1,TGCAGTGCTAGGCGAGGGGGAGGGGGCACTGAAGCTTTCTTT,CSARRGGGGTEAFF
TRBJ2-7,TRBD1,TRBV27,TGTGCCAGCAGTTTAAGACAGGGTGGGGCCGAGCAGTACTTC,CASSLRQGGAEQYF